These T cell receptor beta chains were read from a single sample in a study of CD8+CD57+ T cells in acquired aplastic anemia. Using its own MiXCR run on the reads, TCRdb lists one record per CDR3 protein. Of 150,000 to 200,000 distinct CDR3 sequences in the sample, 48% were seen once. The sample consisted of sorted CD4+, CD8+, or CD8+CD57+ T cells (not recorded which) from PBMCs. The receptors shown here come from a human donor with aplastic anemia. Both conserved end residues are trimmed from each CDR3. Each record gives: clone size, V gene, J gene, D gene, CDR3 protein. A D gene is named only where the DNA matches it firmly. Not all rows give a size; the values are once, few, many and, for expanded clones, a class.

size: many; V: TRBV11-2; J: TRBJ1-2; D: NA; CDR3: ASSLQGPSSVKSYT
size: many; V: TRBV5-1; J: TRBJ2-7; D: NA; CDR3: ASSAEVQGPHEQY
size: NA; V: TRBV6-1; J: TRBJ2-2; D: TRBD1; CDR3: ASRTGTGDTGELF
size: NA; V: TRBV20-1; J: TRBJ2-7; D: TRBD1; CDR3: SARDLTGNPYEQY
size: NA; V: TRBV19; J: TRBJ2-1; D: NA; CDR3: ASTLGAFGNNEQF
size: few; V: TRBV29-1; J: TRBJ2-7; D: TRBD1; CDR3: SVAARDRVYEQY
size: NA; V: TRBV7-2; J: TRBJ1-4; D: NA; CDR3: ASSLVGVAFEKLF
size: many; V: TRBV5-4; J: TRBJ2-2; D: TRBD2; CDR3: ASSSGGPTNTGELF
size: many; V: TRBV2; J: TRBJ2-1; D: TRBD2; CDR3: ASSEGRGGNYEQF
size: NA; V: TRBV7-3; J: TRBJ2-7; D: NA; CDR3: ASRSAGNSYEQY
size: NA; V: TRBV11-2; J: TRBJ2-1; D: TRBD1; CDR3: ASSVDRGPPYNEQF
size: many; V: TRBV19; J: TRBJ2-3; D: NA; CDR3: ASSMGGLTTDTQY
size: many; V: TRBV11-2; J: TRBJ1-1; D: NA; CDR3: ASSLNGREEAF
size: NA; V: TRBV10-3; J: TRBJ2-3; D: TRBD2; CDR3: ATSEAGGSATDTQY
size: few; V: TRBV5-1; J: TRBJ2-5; D: TRBD1; CDR3: ASSADRVGQETQY
size: NA; V: TRBV27; J: TRBJ2-7; D: TRBD2; CDR3: ASSPPLAGAAQ
size: many; V: TRBV11-2; J: TRBJ2-7; D: NA; CDR3: ASSQDRFSYEQY
size: NA; V: TRBV19; J: TRBJ1-1; D: NA; CDR3: ASSISMNTEAF
size: NA; V: TRBV2; J: TRBJ2-7; D: NA; CDR3: ASSASSYEQY
size: NA; V: TRBV25-1; J: TRBJ2-3; D: NA; CDR3: ASRSLTDTQY
size: many; V: TRBV5-3; J: TRBJ2-7; D: NA; CDR3: ATTDGQIYEQY
size: many; V: TRBV6-1; J: TRBJ1-6; D: NA; CDR3: ASSNDMGPGGSPLH
size: once; V: TRBV7-4; J: TRBJ2-5; D: NA; CDR3: ASGGQETQY
size: many; V: TRBV20-1; J: TRBJ1-5; D: NA; CDR3: SAREMGRSNQPQH
size: many; V: TRBV19; J: TRBJ2-4; D: NA; CDR3: ASSIMVGAKNIQY
size: NA; V: TRBV25-1; J: TRBJ1-1; D: NA; CDR3: ASSPAQGRNTEAF
size: many; V: TRBV19; J: TRBJ2-3; D: NA; CDR3: ASSIGALGRATQY
size: many; V: TRBV5-1; J: TRBJ1-2; D: NA; CDR3: ASSSLTADYGYT
size: NA; V: TRBV10-1; J: TRBJ2-5; D: TRBD1; CDR3: ASSAVQGAGQETQY
size: many; V: TRBV3-1; J: TRBJ2-7; D: NA; CDR3: ASSGGASTEQY
size: many; V: TRBV29-1; J: TRBJ2-3; D: NA; CDR3: STCMGTTDTQY
size: NA; V: TRBV19; J: TRBJ2-7; D: TRBD1; CDR3: ASSIRTGVREQY
size: once; V: TRBV20-1; J: TRBJ2-7; D: NA; CDR3: SAREGQGYYEQY
size: many; V: TRBV6-1; J: TRBJ1-5; D: NA; CDR3: ASTKGVDSNQPQH
size: NA; V: TRBV2; J: TRBJ2-7; D: TRBD1; CDR3: ASSYTGQGGEQY
size: many; V: TRBV7-2; J: TRBJ1-1; D: NA; CDR3: ASSFMNGNTEAF
size: NA; V: TRBV18; J: TRBJ1-2; D: TRBD1; CDR3: ASSPGTGSKNGYT
size: NA; V: TRBV15; J: TRBJ2-6; D: NA; CDR3: ATSGGADTSGANVLT
size: many; V: TRBV5-1; J: TRBJ2-1; D: TRBD2; CDR3: ASSHGTSGRPNNEQF
size: NA; V: TRBV29-1; J: TRBJ1-2; D: NA; CDR3: SVLVGSSNT
size: many; V: TRBV10-3; J: TRBJ1-4; D: NA; CDR3: AISEMRVSNEKLF
size: many; V: TRBV3-1; J: TRBJ1-5; D: NA; CDR3: ASSQDQGQPQH
size: many; V: TRBV19; J: TRBJ1-1; D: TRBD1; CDR3: ASRVRQGLLLVTTEAF
size: NA; V: TRBV2; J: TRBJ1-2; D: NA; CDR3: ASSERGAYGYT
size: many; V: TRBV2; J: TRBJ2-3; D: NA; CDR3: ATTPIPGGASADTQY
size: many; V: TRBV20-1; J: TRBJ2-3; D: NA; CDR3: SARDLFFGPEDGDTQY
size: NA; V: TRBV20-1; J: TRBJ2-7; D: NA; CDR3: SATGRRSSYEQY
size: few; V: TRBV7-8; J: TRBJ2-7; D: NA; CDR3: ASSPTPGLSYEQY
size: NA; V: TRBV10-3; J: TRBJ2-1; D: TRBD1; CDR3: AIRTGGPEQF
size: NA; V: TRBV29-1; J: TRBJ1-5; D: NA; CDR3: SPFTCPTRDQPQH
size: NA; V: TRBV29-1; J: TRBJ1-1; D: TRBD1; CDR3: SVEGAGGTEAF
size: NA; V: TRBV29-1; J: TRBJ2-7; D: NA; CDR3: SVEAGARPYEQY
size: few; V: TRBV2; J: TRBJ1-2; D: TRBD1; CDR3: ASTRGQGARYGYT
size: NA; V: TRBV5-6; J: TRBJ1-3; D: NA; CDR3: ASSSHGGELTGNTIY
size: NA; V: TRBV7-3; J: TRBJ1-1; D: NA; CDR3: ASSLGGNAEAF
size: many; V: TRBV11-1; J: TRBJ2-3; D: TRBD2; CDR3: ASSLVLTGTSGGGPHDTQY
size: many; V: TRBV6-1; J: TRBJ2-3; D: NA; CDR3: ASTMTVSTDTQY
size: NA; V: TRBV29-1; J: TRBJ2-1; D: TRBD1; CDR3: SVEDRAGQGLSNEQF
size: once; V: TRBV20-1; J: TRBJ1-4; D: NA; CDR3: SARTENEKLF
size: NA; V: TRBV7-2; J: TRBJ1-5; D: NA; CDR3: ASSLAGYSNQPQH